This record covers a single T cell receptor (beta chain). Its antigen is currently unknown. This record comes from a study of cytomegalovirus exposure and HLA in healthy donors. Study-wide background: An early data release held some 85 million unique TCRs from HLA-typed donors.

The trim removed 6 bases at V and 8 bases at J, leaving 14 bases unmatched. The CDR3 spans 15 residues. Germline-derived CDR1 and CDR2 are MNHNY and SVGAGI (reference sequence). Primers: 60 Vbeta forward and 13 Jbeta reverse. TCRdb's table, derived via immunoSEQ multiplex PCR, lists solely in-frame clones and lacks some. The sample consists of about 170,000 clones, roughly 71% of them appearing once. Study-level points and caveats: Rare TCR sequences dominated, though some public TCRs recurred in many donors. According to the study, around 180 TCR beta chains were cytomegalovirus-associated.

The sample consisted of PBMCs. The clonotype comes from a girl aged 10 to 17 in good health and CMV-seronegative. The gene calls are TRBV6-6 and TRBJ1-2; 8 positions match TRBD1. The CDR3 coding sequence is TGTGCCAGCAGCCCGCAGGGGGCCATCACCGGGGGCTACACCTTC. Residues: CASSPQGAITGGYTF.